This TCR beta chain was sequenced during a study of cytomegalovirus exposure and HLA in healthy donors. General study points: The authors confirmed in vitro that three CMV-associated chains were specific for CMV antigens. Rare TCR sequences predominated, though certain public TCRs were found in many donors. In an earlier analysis, productive rearrangement rates for most beta V segments clustered near 90% or 30%.

CDR1 is LGHNA and CDR2 is YNFKEQ in the germline V gene. The ends lost 0 bases at V and 4 bases at J; junction bases unmatched: 3. This CDR3 region has 16 residues. Details on this clone: Its matching antigen is unknown.

The primer mix had 60 Vbeta and 13 Jbeta primers. Repertoires were generated with immunoSEQ multiplex PCR, while TCRdb's copy carries only in-frame clones and drops some. In the table there are more than 200,000 clones, about 74% of which are singletons. This receptor was obtained from a middle-aged man in good health and CMV-seronegative. The chain is built from TRBV4-2 and TRBJ2-1; TRBD2 matches 10 bases. What was sequenced was PBMCs. This chain's CDR3 is CASSQEERGGYNEQFF. CDR3 nucleotides: TGTGCCAGCAGCCAAGAGGAGCGGGGGGGATACAATGAGCAGTTCTTC.